The 7 T cell receptor beta chains below were found in one sample sequenced in a study of breast tumors, draining lymph nodes, adjacent tissues. Each CDR3 protein is one row after TCRdb ran MiXCR on the multiplex PCR reads. The data show some 170,000 distinct CDR3 sequences, with approximately 30% seen just once and about 3.8% held by the top ten. Axillary draining lymph nodes of breast cancer patients supplied the node samples. Sample: axillary lymph node tissue. The origin of the receptors is a female donor with breast cancer. Some clones in this sample may be carry-over from other donors' samples.

About this clonotype itself: An end of the junction differs from the germline gene, which may be a read error. The chain employs TRBV5-1 and TRBJ2-2; possible D gene TRBD2, 5 bases. CDR3 length: 14 residues. Per germline, CDR1 SGHRS and CDR2 YFSETQ. The CDR3 DNA is TGCGCCAGCAGTTTAAGTGCGAACACCGGGGAGCTGTCTTGG. It yields the protein CASSLSANTGELSW.

This clonotype showed up many times. The CDR3 sequence is CASSYSNTEAFF. For the CDR3, the DNA is TGTGCCAGCAGTTACTCGAACACTGAAGCTTTCTTT. V gene TRBV6-6 combines with J gene TRBJ1-1, with no clear D. V lost 0 bases, J lost 1 base, and 0 bases lay in between. This CDR3 has 12 residues. Germline loops: CDR1 MNHNY, CDR2 SVGAGI (reference sequence).

Note on this clonotype: The CDR3 ends on some other residue instead of the conserved phenylalanine or tryptophan, so this is likely a read error. It is unclear where the CDR3 begins or ends on the DNA, so no DNA is shown, and the CDR3 is as TCRdb lists it. This rearrangement joins TRBV7-3 to TRBJ2-5; TRBD1, the D gene given by the table, was not confirmed from the DNA. Germline assignment: CDR1 SGHTA and CDR2 FQGTGA. 17 amino acids form the CDR3, both terminal residues included. The CDR3 spells CASSLTGQGIGGYTFGS.

Note on this clonotype: Given a much more abundant clone one base away, this may be a read error. V is TRBV7-7 and J is TRBJ2-1, with TRBD2 as a possible D gene (6 bases). CDR1 and CDR2 (germline): SSHAT, FNYEAQ (reference sequence). The CDR3 runs 15 residues. This CDR3 is CASSLVSGPINEQLF. The CDR3 nucleotides are TGTGCTAGCAGCTTAGTTAGCGGACCGATCAATGAGCAGCTCTTC.

This clonotype was observed a handful of times. V and J are TRBV27 and TRBJ2-1; D is ambiguous. CDR1 is MNHEY, CDR2 SMNVEV, per germline (reference sequence). The CDR3 has 14 amino acids. Trimming took 2 bases from V and 9 from J, leaving 14 bases between them. The CDR3 reads CASSLPTRSGEQFF. The DNA of the CDR3 is TGTGCCAGCAGTTTACCGACCCGGTCGGGTGAGCAGTTCTTC.

The table lists this clonotype with a few counts. This sequence joins TRBV20-1 and TRBJ2-3; 13 bases are shared with TRBD2. The germline V gene encodes CDR1 DFQATT and CDR2 SNEGSKA (reference sequence). The junction had 7 bases not matched to a gene; V was cut back by 7 bases and J by 6 bases. This CDR3 region has 14 residues. The CDR3: CSGQLAGGGDTQYF. The CDR3 DNA reads as TGCAGTGGGCAACTAGCGGGGGGGGGGGATACGCAGTATTTT.

Ten or more counts support this clonotype. This chain uses TRBV7-6 with TRBJ2-7; 8 bases are a match to TRBD1. This CDR3 contains 14 residues. The germline V gene encodes CDR1 SGHVS and CDR2 FNYEAQ. The V and J ends lost 2 bases and 5 bases, in that order; junction bases with no gene match: 5. The DNA for the CDR3 is TGTGCCAGCAGCTTATCACAGGGGGTCCACGAGCAGTACTTC. This codes for CASSLSQGVHEQYF.